This entry lists 30 T cell receptor beta chains sequenced from one sample in a study of human T cells and chemical hapten exposure. TCRdb re-derived calls from the RACE reads in MiXCR, one entry per CDR3 protein. The sample records more than 300,000 distinct CDR3 sequences, 4.5% to 6% being singletons. The time point was: pre-sensitization, week 0. Described treatment: therapeutic diphenylcyclopropenone sensitization with weekly scalp DPC. The sequenced sample was whole blood, obtained in connection with sensitization to the hapten diphenylcyclopropenone (DPC). The receptors here all came from a woman between 45 and 60 years old with alopecia areata. Some clones in this sample may be carry-over from other donors' samples.

This clonotype turned up a few times. This chain joins TRBV10-3 and TRBJ2-7; 7 nucleotides match TRBD1. This CDR3 spans 13 amino acids. Germline V gene data show CDR1 as ENHRY and CDR2 as SYGVKD. J lost 5 bases, V lost 6 bases, and 7 bases had no gene match. The CDR3: CAIRLQGSDEQYF. The CDR3 DNA reads TGTGCCATCAGATTACAGGGGTCCGACGAGCAGTACTTC.

The chain joins TRBV12-3 or TRBV12-4 to TRBJ2-7, with 13 bases aligning to TRBD2. This CDR3 contains 16 residues. The trim removed 6 bases at V and 2 bases at J, leaving 7 bases unmatched. The CDR3 coding sequence is TGTGCCAGCAGCCCGGTACTAGCGGGGGGGCCCTACGAGCAGTACTTC. This codes for CASSPVLAGGPYEQYF.

This chain joins TRBV25-1 and TRBJ2-7; TRBD1 or TRBD2 may be the D gene (5 bases each). CDR3 length: 11 amino acids. Trimming shortened V by 2 bases and J by 10 bases, and 9 bases separated the two germline ends. The germline gives CDR1 MGHDK, CDR2 SYGVNS. The CDR3 protein is CASSEGTNQYF. In nucleotides, the CDR3 is TGTGCCAGCAGTGAAGGGACCAACCAGTACTTC.

This clonotype has at least ten counts. V usage is TRBV13 and J usage is TRBJ2-6, with D perhaps matching TRBD1 (6 bases). V was shortened by 5 bases and J by 2 bases, with 10 bases between the two germline ends. The V gene's germline CDR1 is PRHDT and CDR2 FYEKMQ (reference sequence). CDR3 length: 15 residues. The chain's CDR3 is CASSAEGAGANVLTF. In DNA, the CDR3 is TGTGCCAGCAGCGCCGAGGGGGCTGGGGCCAACGTCCTGACTTTC.

This clonotype was recorded many times. The CDR3 reads CASRLGTSALNEQFF. The CDR3 coding sequence is TGTGCCAGCAGGCTCGGGACTAGCGCTTTGAATGAGCAGTTCTTC. The genes are TRBV27 and TRBJ2-1; 10 bases fit TRBD2. The CDR3 runs to 15 residues. J gave up 7 bases and V 6 bases, and 9 bases lay outside the gene matches. Germline V gene data show CDR1 as MNHEY and CDR2 as SMNVEV (reference sequence).

The chain couples TRBV5-1 to TRBJ2-5, with 13 bases fitting TRBD2. CDR1 and CDR2 (germline): SGHRS, YFSETQ. The CDR3 is 16 residues long. V dropped 4 bases and J dropped 4; count of bases not matched to a gene: 7. The CDR3 coding sequence is TGCGCCAGCAGCAGGGAGGGGACTAGCGGGACAGAGACCCAGTACTTC. Encoded protein: CASSREGTSGTETQYF. The full variable domain, completed using reference TRBV5-1 and TRBJ2-5, is KAGVTQTPRYLIKTRGQQVTLSCSPISGHRSVSWYQQTPGQGLQFLFEYFSETQRNKGNFPGRFSGRQFSNSRSEMNVSTLELGDSALYLCASSREGTSGTETQYFGPGTRLLVL.

This clonotype was counted between two and nine times. The rearrangement uses TRBV20-1 and TRBJ2-2; 10 nucleotides line up with TRBD1. With V trimmed by 6 bases and J by 4 bases, 14 bases remained unmatched. In germline, CDR1 is DFQATT, CDR2 SNEGSKA (reference sequence). This CDR3 region has 17 residues. CDR3 sequence (DNA): TGCAGTGCCGAGACTACTGTGACAGGGGGCTTCACCGGGGAGCTGTTTTTT. As protein: CSAETTVTGGFTGELFF.

The chain employs TRBV6-1 and TRBJ2-7; D gene uncertain. Per germline, CDR1 MNHNS and CDR2 SASEGT. V gave up 3 bases and J gave up 4 bases, with 13 bases separating them. This CDR3 has 14 amino acids. DNA for the CDR3: TGTGCCAGCAGTGAGGCGGTGGCCTTATACGAGCAGTACTTC. Protein product: CASSEAVALYEQYF.

In this sample, this clonotype turned up a few times. This chain connects TRBV20-1 to TRBJ2-1, with TRBD2 matching 15 bases. Germline assignment: CDR1 DFQATT and CDR2 SNEGSKA (reference sequence). Trimming took 5 bases from V and 13 from J; bases not matched to a gene: 6. The CDR3 extends over 13 amino acids. The CDR3 region is CSARRTSGRGQFF. CDR3 nucleotide sequence: TGCAGTGCTCGAAGGACTAGCGGGAGGGGACAGTTCTTC.

This clonotype was seen a handful of times. The rearrangement links TRBV5-4 to TRBJ1-2; D is perhaps TRBD1 (5 bases). This CDR3 contains 14 residues. Trimming removed 4 bases from V and 5 bases from J, with 15 bases in between. Germline CDR1 is SGHNT and CDR2 is YYREEE (reference sequence). CDR3 amino acids: CASSGGFGGYGYTF. As DNA, the CDR3 is TGTGCCAGCAGCGGGGGATTCGGAGGGTATGGCTACACCTTC.

This clonotype was seen a handful of times. The CDR3 DNA follows: TGCGCCAGCAGCCAAGATAGGCTAGCGCGTATCGATGAGCAGTTCTTC. This encodes CASSQDRLARIDEQFF. The V and J genes are TRBV4-3 and TRBJ2-1; D may be TRBD2 (6 bases). V lost 0 bases and J lost 8, with 17 bases in between. The CDR3 is made up of 16 amino acids. CDR1 is LGHNA and CDR2 is YSLEER in the germline V gene.

This clonotype was seen repeatedly, ten times or more. The J gene is TRBJ2-5, the V gene TRBV7-2; 11 nucleotides line up with TRBD2. The CDR3 runs 13 residues. V shed 9 bases, J shed 5 bases, and the junction held 5 bases outside the gene matches. CDR1 and CDR2 from the germline V gene are SGHTA and FQGNSA. For the CDR3, the DNA is TGTGCCAGTAGCGGGAGGGCCGCGGAGACCCAGTACTTC. Translating gives CASSGRAAETQYF.

The CDR3 coding sequence is TGCAGTGCTAGCCAGGGGTCTGGAAACACCATATATTTT. This codes for CSASQGSGNTIYF. V and J are TRBV20-1 and TRBJ1-3; D perhaps matches TRBD1 (6 bases). Trimming left V 3 bases short and J 1 base short, with 7 bases between. The CDR3 spans 13 residues. Germline lookup yields CDR1 DFQATT and CDR2 SNEGSKA (reference sequence).

The sample holds a few counts of this clonotype. V gene TRBV7-2 combines with J gene TRBJ2-5; D remains unclear. The germline V gene encodes CDR1 SGHTA and CDR2 FQGNSA. V was pared by 5 bases and J by 1 base, with 14 bases between. The CDR3 is made up of 15 amino acids. The CDR3 DNA sequence: TGTGCCAGCAGCCTCCGGCGTTCCCTCCAAGAGACCCAGTACTTC. Its translation: CASSLRRSLQETQYF.

This clonotype has just a few counts. The chain links TRBV25-1 to TRBJ2-4; 9 bases are shared with TRBD1. Germline CDR1 is MGHDK and CDR2 is SYGVNS. V shed 10 bases and J 4 bases; nucleotides not matched to a gene: 8. The CDR3 is 14 residues long. In DNA, the CDR3 is TGTGCCAACCCGGGGGACAGGGCTAAAAACATTCAGTACTTC. Residues: CANPGDRAKNIQYF.

A few counts support this clonotype. The chain couples TRBV20-1 to TRBJ1-2, with a weak D call TRBD1 (6 bases). Germline values: CDR1 DFQATT, CDR2 SNEGSKA (reference sequence). This CDR3 region has 13 residues. V dropped 0 bases and J dropped 2 bases, with 7 bases sitting between them. The CDR3 region is CSAREGGNYGYTF. In DNA, the CDR3 is TGCAGTGCTAGAGAAGGGGGAAACTATGGCTACACCTTC.

This clonotype has at least ten counts. The chain links TRBV6-6 to TRBJ1-6, with D possibly TRBD1 on 5 matching bases. CDR3 size: 15 residues. Germline V gene lookup returns CDR1 MNHNY and CDR2 SVGAGI (reference sequence). V gave up 7 bases and J gave up 3 bases, with 13 bases separating them. Here the CDR3 reads CASTQGTDYNSPLHF. In nucleotides, the CDR3 is TGTGCCAGCACCCAAGGGACTGACTATAATTCACCCCTCCACTTT.

CDR3 sequence reads: CASSDRAKEQYF. In nucleotides, the CDR3 is TGTGCCAGCAGTGATCGGGCCAAGGAGCAGTACTTC. This chain uses TRBV6-1 with TRBJ2-7; D remains ambiguous. This CDR3 contains 12 residues. CDR1 is MNHNS and CDR2 is SASEGT in the germline V gene. Trimming removed 3 bases at V and 7 bases at J, with 10 bases between.

V is TRBV5-4 and J is TRBJ1-2, with 10 bases fitting TRBD1. The length of the CDR3 is 13 residues. Germline loops: CDR1 SGHNT, CDR2 YYREEE (reference sequence). J gave up 8 bases and V 4 bases, and 5 bases lay outside the gene matches. CDR3 sequence (DNA): TGTGCCAGCAGCCATCGGACAGGGGGAGGCTACACCTTC. This sequence encodes CASSHRTGGGYTF. Complete variable domain (other parts from reference TRBV5-4 and TRBJ1-2): ETGVTQSPTHLIKTRGQQVTLRCSSQSGHNTVSWYQQALGQGPQFIFQYYREEENGRGNFPPRFSGLQFPNYSSELNVNALELDDSALYLCASSHRTGGGYTFGSGTRLTVV.

This clonotype was picked up a small number of times. The chain employs TRBV3-1 and TRBJ2-3; TRBD2 matches at 7 bases. The germline V gene encodes CDR1 LGHDT and CDR2 YNNKEL (reference sequence). V trimming: 0 bases; J trimming: 2 bases; junction bases outside the gene matches: 11. This CDR3 is built from 18 residues. CDR3: CASSQDRGETLNTDTQYF. CDR3 DNA: TGTGCCAGCAGCCAAGATCGGGGGGAGACGCTAAACACAGATACGCAGTATTTT.

This clonotype showed up many times. This rearrangement joins TRBV4-1 to TRBJ2-1; D assignment may be TRBD1 or TRBD2 (5 bases each). V dropped 4 bases and J dropped 3 bases, with 13 bases sitting between them. The germline V gene has CDR1 MGHRA and CDR2 YSYEKL. This CDR3 has 15 amino acids. The CDR3: CASSLQGGFYNEQFF. The CDR3 DNA reads as TGCGCCAGCAGCCTTCAGGGCGGGTTCTACAATGAGCAGTTCTTC.

This clonotype has at least ten counts. The chain joins TRBV25-1 to TRBJ2-3; tentatively, D is TRBD1 (5 bases). This CDR3 is built from 13 residues. Looked up from germline, CDR1 is MGHDK and CDR2 is SYGVNS. V was pared by 6 bases and J by 4 bases, with 11 bases between. CDR3 in DNA: TGTGCCAGCAGCCCAGGGTCCCCAGATACGCAGTATTTT. Amino acids: CASSPGSPDTQYF.

In its sample, this clonotype was seen many times. This chain joins TRBV5-1 and TRBJ2-5; 8 bases line up with TRBD2. V shed 5 bases and J 5 bases; nucleotides not matched to a gene: 5. The CDR3 contains 13 residues. CDR1 SGHRS and CDR2 YFSETQ come from the germline V gene. The CDR3 bases are TGCGCCAGCAGTTCTGGCGGGGGGGAGACCCAGTACTTC. Its protein is CASSSGGGETQYF.

This clonotype has only a few counts. The chain couples TRBV5-1 to TRBJ2-1; D may be TRBD2 (5 bases). The V gene's germline CDR1 is SGHRS and CDR2 YFSETQ. The CDR3 covers 15 residues. V lost 2 bases and J lost 9, with 18 bases in between. This CDR3 is CASSFLTNPVSEQFF. CDR3 DNA: TGCGCCAGCAGCTTTTTGACTAACCCAGTGAGTGAGCAGTTCTTC.

This clonotype came up many times. V gene TRBV5-1 combines with J gene TRBJ2-7; 8 nucleotides line up with TRBD2. This CDR3 region has 13 residues. The germline V gene has CDR1 SGHRS and CDR2 YFSETQ. Unmatched junction bases numbered 3, after V lost 5 bases and J lost 2 bases. The CDR3 is CASSTSGAYEQYF. DNA of the CDR3: TGCGCCAGCAGTACTAGCGGAGCCTACGAGCAGTACTTC.

This chain uses TRBV11-2 with TRBJ2-7; D remains ambiguous. Trimming stripped 7 bases from V and 7 bases from J, with 17 bases between. The germline V gene encodes CDR1 SGHAT and CDR2 FQNNGV. The CDR3 sequence is 13 residues long. This CDR3 reads CASTVPTTGEQYF. The CDR3 DNA follows: TGTGCCAGCACCGTCCCTACTACGGGTGAGCAGTACTTC.

At least ten counts were recorded for this clonotype. The gene calls are TRBV21-1 and TRBJ1-5; the table names TRBD1, a call not compared with the DNA. TRBV21-1 is designated a pseudogene. This CDR3 region has 18 residues. CDR3 in DNA: TGTGCCAGCACCACCTACAGGGGGCTAAGTACTAGCAATCAGCCCCAGCATTTT. Translating gives CASTTYRGLSTSNQPQHF.

On this clonotype itself: Just one base apart from a much larger clone, this may be a read error. The chain uses TRBV3-1 and TRBJ2-7, with no clear D. CDR1 and CDR2 from the germline V gene are LGHDT and YNNKEL (reference sequence). The CDR3 runs 16 residues. The CDR3 reads CASSQDWRLTLYEKYF. The CDR3 DNA reads as TGTGCCAGCAGCCAAGATTGGCGACTTACTCTCTACGAGAAGTACTTC.

This clonotype came up many times. This sequence joins TRBV12-3 or TRBV12-4 and TRBJ1-1; D call uncertain. Trimming cost V 6 bases and J 0 bases, with 8 bases left between them. The CDR3 contains 13 residues. This CDR3 reads CASSLNLNTEAFF. Here the CDR3 DNA reads TGTGCCAGCAGCTTGAACCTGAACACTGAAGCTTTCTTT.

The sample holds a few counts of this clonotype. The V and J genes are TRBV7-7 and TRBJ1-1; TRBD1 agrees at 7 bases. The CDR3 runs 13 residues. V lost 4 bases, J lost 8 bases, and 7 bases stayed unmatched. Germline CDR1 and CDR2: SSHAT and FNYEAQ (reference sequence). CDR3 sequence (DNA): TGTGCCAGCAGCTCAGGGGTGACAGGGGAAGCTTTCTTT. Translating gives CASSSGVTGEAFF.